A single T cell receptor (beta chain) is shown here with its context. Its antigen is undetermined. This sample is part of a study of cytomegalovirus exposure and HLA in healthy donors. Study-wide findings and caveats: The study listed approximately 160 cytomegalovirus-associated TCR beta chains. In an earlier analysis, about 87% or about 30%: the productive usage of most TCR beta V segments.

V was shortened by 0 bases and J by 7 bases, with 12 bases between the two germline ends. Germline CDR1 is MNHEY and CDR2 is SMNVEV (reference sequence). The CDR3 has 15 residues. The donors gave bone marrow, and they were healthy. Primers: 60 Vbeta forward and 13 Jbeta reverse. Clones were sequenced by immunoSEQ multiplex PCR, and TCRdb holds only the in-frame ones, with some missing. The data show 75,000 to 95,000 clones, approximately 63% seen once. This chain joins TRBV27 and TRBJ2-2, with D uncertain. This clonotype originated in a woman aged 25 to 39 in good health and CMV-seronegative. Material for sequencing was PBMCs. For the CDR3, the DNA is TGTGCCAGCAGTTTATCGAGGCAGAGAGGCGGGGAGCTGTTTTTT. It yields the protein CASSLSRQRGGELFF.